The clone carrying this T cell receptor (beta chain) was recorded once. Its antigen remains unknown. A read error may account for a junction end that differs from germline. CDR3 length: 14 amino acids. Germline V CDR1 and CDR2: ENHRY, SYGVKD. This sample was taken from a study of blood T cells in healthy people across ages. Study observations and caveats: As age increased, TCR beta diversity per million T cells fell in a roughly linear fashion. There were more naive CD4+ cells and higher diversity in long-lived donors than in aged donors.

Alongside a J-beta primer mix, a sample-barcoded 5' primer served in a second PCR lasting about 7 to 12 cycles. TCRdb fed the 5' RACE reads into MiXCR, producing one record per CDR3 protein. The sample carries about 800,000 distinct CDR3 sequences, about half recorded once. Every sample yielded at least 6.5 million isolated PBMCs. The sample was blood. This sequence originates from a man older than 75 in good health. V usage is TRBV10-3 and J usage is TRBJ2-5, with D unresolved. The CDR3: CAISELGNEETRYF. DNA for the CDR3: TGTGCCATCAGTGAGCTGGGGAATGAGGAGACCCGGTACTTC.